The 21 T cell receptor beta chains listed next were all sequenced from one sample in a study of PD-1 blockade in mismatch repair-deficient tumors. This table comes from immunoSEQ multiplex PCR, and its TCRdb copy is limited to in-frame clones, with some not included. The top ten hold 4.7% of the sample, which has around 110,000 clones, 60% to 85% seen once. This specimen consisted of peripheral blood, obtained 60 weeks after starting pembrolizumab. The receptors originated from an adult with mismatch repair-deficient cancer.

This clone was picked up a small number of times. V usage is TRBV27 and J usage is TRBJ1-4; D is perhaps TRBD1 (5 bases). Germline CDR1 MNHEY, CDR2 SMNVEV (reference sequence). This CDR3 contains 15 residues. Trimming pared 8 bases from V and 4 bases from J, leaving 17 bases between. In DNA, the CDR3 is TGTGCCAGCTCTAGTGGGGCAGGGATTAATGAAAAACTGTTTTTT. Translated: CASSSGAGINEKLFF. Full variable domain (missing parts from reference TRBV27 and TRBJ1-4): EAQVTQNPRYLITVTGKKLTVTCSQNMNHEYMSWYRQDPGLGLRQIYYSMNVEVTDKGDVPEGYKVSRKEKRNFPLILESPSPNQTSLYFCASSSGAGINEKLFFGSGTQLSVL.

V usage is TRBV13 and J usage is TRBJ2-7; 12 bases are a match to TRBD2. Germline trimming cut 5 bases from V and 7 bases from J; bases unmatched to any gene: 9. Germline assignment: CDR1 PRHDT and CDR2 FYEKMQ (reference sequence). The CDR3 length is 15 residues. The CDR3 DNA follows: TGTGCCAGCAGCCCAGGGACTAGCGGGTGGAGGGAGCAGTACTTC. Its protein product is CASSPGTSGWREQYF.

This rearrangement joins TRBV2 to TRBJ2-7, with TRBD1 identical over 7 bases. The V gene end was trimmed by 1 base and the J gene end by 3 bases; junction bases not matched to a gene: 3. The CDR3 has 14 amino acids. Germline CDR1 reads SNHLY; CDR2 reads FYNNEI. The CDR3 is CASSEGQGSYEQYF. The CDR3 DNA reads as TGTGCCAGCAGTGAAGGACAGGGAAGCTACGAGCAGTACTTC. The full variable domain, completed using reference TRBV2 and TRBJ2-7, is EPEVTQTPSHQVTQMGQEVILRCVPISNHLYFYWYRQILGQKVEFLVSFYNNEISEKSEIFDDQFSVERPDGSNFTLKIRSTKLEDSAMYFCASSEGQGSYEQYFGPGTRLTVT.

CDR3 amino acids: CASSVGVGRANTDTQYF. The CDR3, as DNA: TGTGCCAGCAGCGTAGGGGTTGGGAGAGCCAACACAGATACGCAGTATTTT. The V call is TRBV9, the J call TRBJ2-3; perhaps TRBD2 as D (5 bases). Germline values: CDR1 SGDLS, CDR2 YYNGEE. Trimming left V 0 bases short and J 2 bases short, with 16 bases between. CDR3 length: 17 residues. Using reference TRBV9 and TRBJ2-3 for the parts outside the CDR3, the full variable domain is DSGVTQTPKHLITATGQRVTLRCSPRSGDLSVYWYQQSLDQGLQFLIQYYNGEERAKGNILERFSAQQFPDLHSELNLSSLELGDSALYFCASSVGVGRANTDTQYFGPGTRLTVL.

The chain recombines TRBV5-1 with TRBJ1-1; 8 bases align to TRBD1. V was clipped by 0 bases and J by 11 bases; unmatched bases: 15. The CDR3 covers 16 residues. Germline V CDR1 and CDR2: SGHRS, YFSETQ. CDR3 in amino acids: CASSLAGQDRGGDAFF. CDR3 nucleotides: TGCGCCAGCAGCTTGGCGGGACAGGACCGCGGAGGGGACGCTTTCTTT. The whole variable domain, filled in from reference TRBV5-1 and TRBJ1-1, reads KAGVTQTPRYLIKTRGQQVTLSCSPISGHRSVSWYQQTPGQGLQFLFEYFSETQRNKGNFPGRFSGRQFSNSRSEMNVSTLELGDSALYLCASSLAGQDRGGDAFFGQGTRLTVV.

V usage is TRBV15 and J usage is TRBJ1-1; D gene uncertain. Per the germline V gene, CDR1 is LNHNV and CDR2 is YYDKDF (reference sequence). The CDR3 totals 12 residues. Deletions cut 0 bases from V and 4 bases from J, with 3 bases between. CDR3 in amino acids: CATSREGTEAFF. DNA of the CDR3: TGTGCCACCAGCAGAGAGGGCACTGAAGCTTTCTTT.

The V gene is TRBV25-1, the J gene TRBJ2-3; D remains unclear. This CDR3 spans 11 amino acids. With 6 bases removed from V and 3 bases from J, the gap between germline ends came to 4 bases. Germline values: CDR1 MGHDK, CDR2 SYGVNS. The CDR3 DNA is TGTGCCAGCAGGATTACAGATACGCAGTATTTT. Translated, it gives CASRITDTQYF.

The gene calls are TRBV5-1 and TRBJ2-5; D might be TRBD1 or TRBD2, each matching 6 bases. Germline V gene sequence: CDR1 SGHRS, CDR2 YFSETQ. Trimming pared 2 bases from V and 5 bases from J, leaving 16 bases between. The CDR3 runs to 15 residues. The CDR3 coding sequence is TGCGCCAGCAGCTTTTCCGGGGGCCTGGCGGAGACCCAGTACTTC. Protein sequence: CASSFSGGLAETQYF.

The chain couples TRBV7-8 to TRBJ1-1, with 7 bases that match TRBD1. Germline trimming cut 4 bases from V and 1 base from J; bases unmatched to any gene: 3. The CDR3 totals 14 residues. Germline loops: CDR1 SGHVS, CDR2 FQNEAQ. CDR3 sequence reads: CASSSGGGNTEAFF. The CDR3, as DNA: TGTGCCAGCAGCTCAGGGGGGGGGAACACTGAAGCTTTCTTT.

The rearrangement joins TRBV7-2 to TRBJ2-7, with 8 bases fitting TRBD1. Losses at the gene ends were 2 bases for V and 6 bases for J; bases not matched to a gene: 15. The CDR3 runs to 17 residues. The germline gives CDR1 SGHTA, CDR2 FQGNSA. The CDR3 spells CASSLTWSGGTGREQYF. For the CDR3, the DNA is TGTGCCAGCAGCTTAACGTGGAGCGGAGGGACAGGTCGCGAGCAGTACTTC.

This clone has a handful of counts. The chain joins TRBV4-2 to TRBJ1-5, with a weak D call TRBD1 (5 bases). Trimming took 0 bases from V and 4 from J, leaving 13 bases between them. The CDR3 consists of 16 residues. CDR1 is LGHNA, CDR2 YNFKEQ, per germline. CDR3 in DNA: TGTGCCAGCAGCCAAGAATCAGGGCAGCTTAATCAGCCCCAGCATTTT. Translation: CASSQESGQLNQPQHF.

The chain employs TRBV7-2 and TRBJ2-7; D possibly matches TRBD1 or TRBD2 (5 bases each). Per the germline V gene, CDR1 is SGHTA and CDR2 is FQGNSA. This CDR3 is 13 amino acids long. The V and J ends lost 1 base and 7 bases respectively, with 11 bases between them. CDR3 coding DNA: TGTGCCAGCAGCTTAGGAGGGTCAGGGGAGCAGTACTTC. Encoded protein: CASSLGGSGEQYF.

V is TRBV6-1 and J is TRBJ2-2, with TRBD2 matching over 10 bases. V was pared by 8 bases and J by 5 bases, with 5 bases of the junction left unmatched. The CDR3 is made up of 14 amino acids. From germline, CDR1 is MNHNS and CDR2 SASEGT. The CDR3 spells CASEREGRTGELFF. DNA of the CDR3: TGTGCCAGCGAGCGGGAGGGCCGGACCGGGGAGCTGTTTTTT.

This chain uses TRBV18 with TRBJ1-1, with a weak D call TRBD1 (6 bases). The CDR3 sequence is 14 residues long. V lost 1 base and J 6 bases, leaving 12 bases between the germline ends. From germline, CDR1 is KGHSH and CDR2 LQKENI. The chain's CDR3 is CASSPRGGGPEAFF. CDR3 sequence (DNA): TGTGCCAGCTCACCACGAGGGGGGGGGCCTGAAGCTTTCTTT.

The sample holds a few counts of this clone. Other DNA sequences in the same sample also yield this CDR3. The chain links TRBV18 to TRBJ2-7; 7 bases fit TRBD1. Germline V gene data show CDR1 as KGHSH and CDR2 as LQKENI. The CDR3 runs to 13 residues. V was clipped by 6 bases and J by 5 bases; unmatched bases: 7. The CDR3 is CASSRQGNDEQYF. The CDR3 nucleotides are TGTGCCAGCTCGCGACAGGGCAACGACGAGCAGTACTTC.

The chain couples TRBV6-6 to TRBJ1-2; D possibly corresponds to TRBD1 (6 bases). The CDR3 sequence is 14 residues long. In germline, CDR1 is MNHNY, CDR2 SVGAGI (reference sequence). V lost 6 bases, J lost 6 bases, and 17 bases lay in between. The CDR3 nucleotides are TGTGCCAGCAGGGGCTCGGGGGGCGCGGATGGCTACACCTTC. Residues: CASRGSGGADGYTF.

This chain joins TRBV5-8 and TRBJ2-7, with 7 nucleotides matching TRBD1. This CDR3 spans 14 amino acids. Trimming cost V 2 bases and J 3 bases; bases outside gene matches: 5. The germline V gene has CDR1 SGHTS and CDR2 YDEGEE. The CDR3 nucleotides are TGTGCCAGCAGCTTTAGGGGGCACCGCTACGAGCAGTACTTC. It specifies CASSFRGHRYEQYF.

This rearrangement joins TRBV30 to TRBJ2-1; 13 bases are a match to TRBD2. V dropped 2 bases and J dropped 7; count of bases not matched to a gene: 14. Germline assignment: CDR1 GTSNPN and CDR2 SVGIG (reference sequence). This CDR3 has 18 residues. CDR3 amino acids: CAWSRLAGGPGMRNEQFF. The CDR3 DNA is TGTGCCTGGAGTAGACTAGCGGGGGGTCCGGGAATGAGAAATGAGCAGTTCTTC.

This clone was picked up one time. This chain uses TRBV25-1 with TRBJ2-1, with 10 positions matching TRBD1. CDR3 length: 17 amino acids. V lost 2 bases to trimming and J lost 4 bases; unmatched junction nucleotides: 8. Germline CDR1 and CDR2: MGHDK and SYGVNS. CDR3 coding DNA: TGTGCCAGCAGTGAAGCCCCCGGGACAGGGGTGTACAATGAGCAGTTCTTC. Translating it yields CASSEAPGTGVYNEQFF.

The CDR3 bases are TGTGCCAGCAGTCCCCGCCTTGGAGTATACATTCAGTACTTC. It codes for CASSPRLGVYIQYF. This chain uses TRBV28 with TRBJ2-4, with D unclear. V shed 5 bases and J shed 8 bases, with 16 bases lying between them. Germline V CDR1 and CDR2: MDHEN, SYDVKM. The CDR3 is 14 residues long.

The sample holds one count of this clone. J is TRBJ2-5 and V is TRBV25-1; possibly TRBD1 for D (5 bases). V lost 2 bases to trimming and J lost 1 base, with 14 bases between them. The germline CDR1 and CDR2 sequences are MGHDK and SYGVNS. The CDR3 has 16 residues. The CDR3 reads CASSEGAWAVQETQYF. The CDR3 DNA reads TGTGCCAGCAGTGAAGGGGCTTGGGCTGTCCAAGAGACCCAGTACTTC. The variable domain in full, completed from reference TRBV25-1 and TRBJ2-5, reads EADIYQTPRYLVIGTGKKITLECSQTMGHDKMYWYQQDPGMELHLIHYSYGVNSTEKGDLSSESTVSRIRTEHFPLTLESARPSHTSQYLCASSEGAWAVQETQYFGPGTRLLVL.